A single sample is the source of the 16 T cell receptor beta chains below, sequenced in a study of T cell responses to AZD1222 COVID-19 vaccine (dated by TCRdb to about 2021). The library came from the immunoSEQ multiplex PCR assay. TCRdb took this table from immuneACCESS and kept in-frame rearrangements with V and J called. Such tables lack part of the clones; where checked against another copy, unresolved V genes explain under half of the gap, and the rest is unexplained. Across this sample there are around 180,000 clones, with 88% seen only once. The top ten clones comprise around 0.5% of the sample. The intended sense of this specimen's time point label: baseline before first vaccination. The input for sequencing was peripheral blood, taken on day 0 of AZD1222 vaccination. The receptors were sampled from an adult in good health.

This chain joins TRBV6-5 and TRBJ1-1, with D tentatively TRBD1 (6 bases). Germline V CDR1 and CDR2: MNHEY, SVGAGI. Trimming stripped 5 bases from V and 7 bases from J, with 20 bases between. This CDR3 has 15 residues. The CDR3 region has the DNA TGTGCCAGCAGTCCACTCAGGGGAGGCGGCAGTGAAGCTTTCTTT. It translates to CASSPLRGGGSEAFF.

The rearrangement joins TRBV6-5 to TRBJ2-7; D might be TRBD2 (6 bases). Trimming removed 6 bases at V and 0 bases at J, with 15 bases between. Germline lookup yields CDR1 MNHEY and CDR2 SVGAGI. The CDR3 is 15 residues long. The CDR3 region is CASRGGGRSSYEQYF. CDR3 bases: TGTGCCAGCAGGGGAGGCGGCAGAAGCTCCTACGAGCAGTACTTC.

The CDR3 is CASDPGIGSNQPQHF. Written as DNA, the CDR3 is TGTGCCTCCGACCCCGGGATAGGGAGCAATCAGCCCCAGCATTTT. J is TRBJ1-5 and V is TRBV5-5; D not resolved. V lost 10 bases and J 1 base, leaving 18 bases between the germline ends. The CDR3 runs 15 residues. CDR1 and CDR2 (germline): SGHKS, YYEKEE (reference sequence).

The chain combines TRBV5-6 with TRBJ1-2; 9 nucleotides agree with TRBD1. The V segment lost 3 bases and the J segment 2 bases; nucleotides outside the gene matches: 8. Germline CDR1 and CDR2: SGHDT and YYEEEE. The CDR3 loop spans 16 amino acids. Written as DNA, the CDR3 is TGTGCCAGCAGCTCCCGGGACAGGGCAAACAACTATGGCTACACCTTC. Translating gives CASSSRDRANNYGYTF.

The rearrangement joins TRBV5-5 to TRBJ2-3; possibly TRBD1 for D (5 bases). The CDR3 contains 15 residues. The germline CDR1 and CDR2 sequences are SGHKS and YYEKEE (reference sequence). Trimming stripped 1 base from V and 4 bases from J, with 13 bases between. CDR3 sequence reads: CASSLIIRVPDTQYF. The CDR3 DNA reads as TGTGCCAGCAGCTTGATAATCAGGGTACCAGATACGCAGTATTTT.

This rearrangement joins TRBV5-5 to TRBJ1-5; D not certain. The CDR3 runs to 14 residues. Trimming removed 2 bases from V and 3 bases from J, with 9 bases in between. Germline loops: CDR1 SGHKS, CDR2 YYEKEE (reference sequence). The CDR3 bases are TGTGCCAGCAGCTTTGACCGTTACAATCAGCCCCAGCATTTT. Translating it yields CASSFDRYNQPQHF.

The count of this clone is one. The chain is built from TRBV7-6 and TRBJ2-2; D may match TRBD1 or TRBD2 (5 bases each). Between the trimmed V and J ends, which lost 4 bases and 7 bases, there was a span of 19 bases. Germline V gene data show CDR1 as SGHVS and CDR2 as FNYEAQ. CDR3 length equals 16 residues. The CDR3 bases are TGTGCCAGCAGCTCCTCCGGGACCGCTGGTGGCGGGGAGCTGTTTTTT. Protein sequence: CASSSSGTAGGGELFF.

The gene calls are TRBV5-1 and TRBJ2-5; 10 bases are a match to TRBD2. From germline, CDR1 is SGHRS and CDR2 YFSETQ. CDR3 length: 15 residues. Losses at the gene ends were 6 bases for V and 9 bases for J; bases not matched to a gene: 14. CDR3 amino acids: CASTGSGTSVLPQYF. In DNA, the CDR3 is TGCGCCAGCACGGGCTCCGGGACTAGCGTACTACCCCAGTACTTC.

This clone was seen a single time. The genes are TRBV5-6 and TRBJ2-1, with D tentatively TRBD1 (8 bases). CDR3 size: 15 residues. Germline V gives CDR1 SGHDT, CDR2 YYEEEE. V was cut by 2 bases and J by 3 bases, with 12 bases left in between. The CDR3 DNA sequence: TGTGCCAGCAGCTTCACAGGGGGGGACTACAATGAGCAGTTCTTC. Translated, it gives CASSFTGGDYNEQFF.

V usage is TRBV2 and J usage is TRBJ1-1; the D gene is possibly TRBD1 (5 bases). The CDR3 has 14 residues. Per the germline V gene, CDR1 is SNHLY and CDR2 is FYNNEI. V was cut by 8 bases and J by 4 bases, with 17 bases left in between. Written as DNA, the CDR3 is TGTGCCAGCGGTCGGGACGGAGGAGGCACTGAAGCTTTCTTT. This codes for CASGRDGGGTEAFF.

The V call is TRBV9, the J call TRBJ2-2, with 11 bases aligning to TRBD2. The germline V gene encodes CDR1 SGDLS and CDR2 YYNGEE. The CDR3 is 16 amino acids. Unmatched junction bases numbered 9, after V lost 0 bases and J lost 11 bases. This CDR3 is CASSVATGLAVRELFF. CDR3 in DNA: TGTGCCAGCAGCGTAGCTACGGGACTAGCGGTACGAGAGCTGTTTTTT.

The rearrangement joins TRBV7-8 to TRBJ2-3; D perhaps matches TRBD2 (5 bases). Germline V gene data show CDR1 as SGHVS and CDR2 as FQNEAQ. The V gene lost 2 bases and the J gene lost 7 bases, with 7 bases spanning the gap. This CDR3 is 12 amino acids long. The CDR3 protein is CASSLRGYTQYF. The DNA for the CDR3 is TGTGCCAGCAGCTTAAGAGGGTATACGCAGTATTTT.

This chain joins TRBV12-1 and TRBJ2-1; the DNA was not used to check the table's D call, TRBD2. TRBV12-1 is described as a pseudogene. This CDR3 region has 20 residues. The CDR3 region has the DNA TGTGCCAGCAGCAATATTCCAGGGACTAGCGGGGGCCAGTGGTACAATGAGCAGTTCTTC. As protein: CASSNIPGTSGGQWYNEQFF.

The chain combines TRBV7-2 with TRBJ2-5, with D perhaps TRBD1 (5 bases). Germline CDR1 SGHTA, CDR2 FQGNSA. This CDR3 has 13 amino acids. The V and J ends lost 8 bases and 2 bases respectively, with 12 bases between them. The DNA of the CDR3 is TGTGCCAGCCTACAGGCTATTCAAGAGACCCAGTACTTC. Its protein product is CASLQAIQETQYF.

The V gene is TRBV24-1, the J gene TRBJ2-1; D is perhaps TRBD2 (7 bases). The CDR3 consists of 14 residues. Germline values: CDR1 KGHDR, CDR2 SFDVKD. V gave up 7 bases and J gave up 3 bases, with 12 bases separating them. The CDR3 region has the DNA TGTGCCACCAGGGGGGGGGCTAGCTACAATGAGCAGTTCTTC. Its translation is CATRGGASYNEQFF.

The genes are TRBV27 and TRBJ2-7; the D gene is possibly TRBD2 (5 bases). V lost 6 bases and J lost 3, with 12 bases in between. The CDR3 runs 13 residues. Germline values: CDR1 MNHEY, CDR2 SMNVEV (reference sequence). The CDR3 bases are TGTGCCAGCAGGCCTACGGGGAGCTACGAGCAGTACTTC. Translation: CASRPTGSYEQYF.